This TCR beta chain was recovered during a study of CD8 T cells in ankylosing spondylitis. This clonotype showed up just a few times. TCRdb used MiXCR to reprocess the 5' RACE reads, holding one entry per CDR3 protein. The sample consists of roughly 240,000 distinct CDR3 sequences, about 30% of them appearing once. The CDR3 is 14 amino acids. The germline gives CDR1 SGHRS, CDR2 YFSETQ. V was cut by 5 bases and J by 5 bases, with 16 bases left in between. The chain is built from TRBV5-1 and TRBJ2-5; D remains unclear. The sample comprised blood, either unsorted or a sorted T cell fraction (not recorded which). The receptor comes from a male donor with ankylosing spondylitis or in good health (not recorded which). The CDR3 DNA is TGCGCCAGCAGAGTAGGAGACCTCACCGAGACCCAGTACTTC. It codes for CASRVGDLTETQYF.